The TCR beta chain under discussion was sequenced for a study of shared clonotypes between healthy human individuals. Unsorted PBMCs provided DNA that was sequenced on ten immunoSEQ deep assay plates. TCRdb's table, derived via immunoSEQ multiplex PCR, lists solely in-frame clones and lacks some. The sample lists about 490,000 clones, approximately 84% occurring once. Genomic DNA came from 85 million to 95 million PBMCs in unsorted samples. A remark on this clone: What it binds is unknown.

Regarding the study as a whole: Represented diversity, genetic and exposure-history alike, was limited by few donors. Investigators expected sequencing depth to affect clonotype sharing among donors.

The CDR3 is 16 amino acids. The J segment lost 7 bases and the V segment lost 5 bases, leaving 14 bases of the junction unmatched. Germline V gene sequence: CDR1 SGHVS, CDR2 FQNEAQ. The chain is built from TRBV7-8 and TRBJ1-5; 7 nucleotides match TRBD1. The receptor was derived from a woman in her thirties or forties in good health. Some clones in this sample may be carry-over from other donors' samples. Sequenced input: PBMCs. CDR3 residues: CASSPWQGVLGQPQHF. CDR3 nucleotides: TGTGCCAGCAGCCCATGGCAGGGGGTCTTAGGACAGCCCCAGCATTTT.